This T cell receptor beta chain was sequenced for a study of beta chain features in type 1 diabetes. As every portion of the isolated RNA was reverse transcribed, the sequencing read expressed TCRB transcripts. TCRdb keeps only in-frame clones here, not all; method: immunoSEQ multiplex PCR. Of approximately 160,000 clones in the sample, 8.1% were seen once. Study outcomes and limitations: For cells with high TCR expression, cDNA sequencing could yield over-representation. More deletions and fewer insertions at VDJ junctions were found in patients with type 1 diabetes. Relative to healthy donors, patients appeared to have naive, central memory and Treg TCRB repertoires that were more similar.

V was clipped by 2 bases and J by 4 bases, with 10 bases between them. Germline V gives CDR1 LGHNA, CDR2 YNFKEQ. This CDR3 region has 14 residues. A few counts support this clone. As yet, its antigen is unknown. The clonotype originates from a man between 18 and 29 years old in good health. Sequencing input: central memory CD4+ T cells from blood. This chain uses TRBV4-2 with TRBJ2-3; D remains ambiguous. CDR3 sequence reads: CASSQQAAADTQYF. DNA for the CDR3: TGTGCCAGCAGCCAACAAGCTGCCGCAGATACGCAGTATTTT.